The 26 T cell receptor beta chains presented below share a single source sample, sequenced in a study of blood T cell repertoires in COVID-19. The method was immunoSEQ multiplex PCR; TCRdb's version includes in-frame clones alone and lacks a portion of them. The sample contains some 94,000 clones, about nine tenths of which appear only once. Input material: peripheral blood. The source of these receptors is a human donor in a cohort sampled during active COVID-19.

This chain joins TRBV7-2 and TRBJ1-4; D perhaps matches TRBD1 (6 bases). The CDR3 is 16 residues long. From germline, CDR1 is SGHTA and CDR2 FQGNSA. V dropped 1 base and J dropped 4 bases, with 13 bases sitting between them. In DNA, the CDR3 is TGTGCCAGCAGCTTAGGGTCGACAGGTTTTAATGAAAAACTGTTTTTT. This gives the protein CASSLGSTGFNEKLFF.

This chain links TRBV5-1 with TRBJ2-2; TRBD2 agrees at 7 bases. The V and J ends lost 4 bases and 8 bases, in that order; junction bases with no gene match: 14. The germline gives CDR1 SGHRS, CDR2 YFSETQ. This CDR3 has 16 residues. CDR3: CASSPTAAGARGELFF. DNA for the CDR3: TGCGCCAGCAGCCCGACAGCGGCGGGAGCTCGTGGGGAGCTGTTTTTT.

The CDR3 region is CASSLGGGNQPQHF. The CDR3 bases are TGTGCCAGCAGTTTAGGGGGGGGCAATCAGCCCCAGCATTTT. The chain recombines TRBV28 with TRBJ1-5; the D gene is possibly TRBD1 (5 bases). Trimming removed 2 bases at V and 2 bases at J, with 7 bases between. This CDR3 contains 14 residues. Germline V gene lookup returns CDR1 MDHEN and CDR2 SYDVKM.

The chain combines TRBV19 with TRBJ2-3; TRBD2 agrees at 13 bases. Trimming took 5 bases from V and 5 from J; bases not matched to a gene: 7. The CDR3 is 16 residues long. Per the germline V gene, CDR1 is LNHDA and CDR2 is SQIVND (reference sequence). CDR3 region: CASSDSTSGRIDTQYF. In DNA form, the CDR3 reads TGTGCCAGTAGTGACTCGACTAGCGGGAGGATAGATACGCAGTATTTT.

This chain connects TRBV5-1 to TRBJ1-1, with D possibly matching TRBD1 (6 bases). Trimming cost V 1 base and J 6 bases, with 22 bases left between them. Germline CDR1 and CDR2: SGHRS and YFSETQ. This CDR3 contains 17 residues. CDR3 sequence reads: CASSLFLKGEGDAEAFF. The DNA of the CDR3 is TGCGCCAGCAGCTTGTTCCTAAAGGGAGAGGGGGACGCTGAAGCTTTCTTT.

The J gene is TRBJ2-2, the V gene TRBV27; 9 bases match TRBD2. CDR1 is MNHEY and CDR2 is SMNVEV in the germline V gene (reference sequence). This CDR3 comprises 16 residues. V gave up 8 bases and J gave up 4 bases; unmatched junction bases: 11. CDR3 amino acids: CASLRSGRFGTGELFF. In DNA form, the CDR3 reads TGTGCCAGCCTACGGAGCGGGAGGTTCGGCACCGGGGAGCTGTTTTTT.

This chain links TRBV11-2 with TRBJ2-7; 11 bases match TRBD2. V was clipped by 5 bases and J by 4 bases; unmatched bases: 4. The CDR3 consists of 14 residues. Germline loops: CDR1 SGHAT, CDR2 FQNNGV. CDR3 coding DNA: TGTGCCAGCAGCCCCACTAGCGGGAGTTACGAGCAGTACTTC. Its protein is CASSPTSGSYEQYF.

The rearrangement joins TRBV27 to TRBJ1-2; no clear D gene. The length of the CDR3 is 14 residues. The V gene's germline CDR1 is MNHEY and CDR2 SMNVEV (reference sequence). Between the trimmed V and J ends, which lost 4 bases and 7 bases, there was a span of 16 bases. DNA of the CDR3: TGTGCCAGCAGTTCGTGGACCCCCGGAGGTGGCTACACCTTC. Translation: CASSSWTPGGGYTF.

The chain joins TRBV30 to TRBJ2-1, with D tentatively TRBD1 (5 bases). CDR1 is GTSNPN and CDR2 is SVGIG in the germline V gene (reference sequence). The CDR3 is made up of 13 amino acids. Trimming pared 3 bases from V and 9 bases from J, leaving 15 bases between. The DNA for the CDR3 is TGTGCCTGGAGCCCCTTGGGTAGGGGTGAGCAGTTCTTC. Residues: CAWSPLGRGEQFF.

This sequence joins TRBV27 and TRBJ1-6, with 10 positions matching TRBD1. The CDR3 has 14 amino acids. The V segment lost 6 bases and the J segment 7 bases; nucleotides outside the gene matches: 3. Germline V CDR1 and CDR2: MNHEY, SMNVEV (reference sequence). The CDR3: CASRGTGDNSPLHF. DNA for the CDR3: TGTGCCAGCAGAGGGACAGGGGACAATTCACCCCTCCACTTT.

The CDR3 region is CASSPTKTSGSINEQFF. CDR3 DNA sequence: TGTGCCAGCAGCCCTACGAAGACTAGCGGGAGTATCAATGAGCAGTTCTTC. This chain joins TRBV9 and TRBJ2-1, with TRBD2 identical over 12 bases. The germline V gene encodes CDR1 SGDLS and CDR2 YYNGEE. The CDR3 is made up of 17 amino acids. With 4 bases clipped from V and 6 bases from J, the junction kept 11 bases outside the gene matches.

The chain links TRBV5-8 to TRBJ2-3; 8 bases align to TRBD2. The CDR3 contains 15 residues. CDR1 is SGHTS and CDR2 is YDEGEE in the germline V gene. V dropped 4 bases and J dropped 6; count of bases not matched to a gene: 10. CDR3 bases: TGTGCCAGCAGCCCAGCCGGGACTAGAAGGGATACGCAGTATTTT. It translates to CASSPAGTRRDTQYF.

The chain is built from TRBV7-8 and TRBJ1-2; D call uncertain. This CDR3 has 15 amino acids. The V end was cut by 4 bases, the J end by 4 bases, with 16 bases between. Germline V CDR1 and CDR2: SGHVS, FQNEAQ. The CDR3 nucleotides read TGTGCCAGCAGCTCCTCGTCCAGATCCCCCTATGGCTACACCTTC. This translates into CASSSSSRSPYGYTF.

This chain links TRBV6-6 with TRBJ1-2, with D possibly being TRBD1 (5 bases). CDR1 is MNHNY and CDR2 is SVGAGI in the germline V gene (reference sequence). This CDR3 spans 13 amino acids. Trimming took off 0 bases at V and 8 bases at J, with 10 bases between the two ends. The CDR3 region has the DNA TGTGCCAGCAGTTACTCGAGTCCAGGGGGCTACACCTTC. This codes for CASSYSSPGGYTF.

V and J are TRBV19 and TRBJ1-5; D call uncertain. V dropped 1 base and J dropped 7 bases, with 5 bases sitting between them. The CDR3 length is 12 residues. From germline, CDR1 is LNHDA and CDR2 SQIVND (reference sequence). Here the CDR3 DNA reads TGTGCCAGTAGTATAGTCGGGCAGCCCCAGCATTTT. Its protein product is CASSIVGQPQHF.

The rearrangement links TRBV7-3 to TRBJ2-1; 7 bases align to TRBD2. The germline V gene has CDR1 SGHTA and CDR2 FQGTGA. The CDR3 length is 15 residues. V gave up 2 bases and J gave up 4 bases; unmatched junction bases: 5. The CDR3 DNA sequence: TGTGCCAGCAGCTTAGAGTGGGAGGGATACAATGAGCAGTTCTTC. This encodes CASSLEWEGYNEQFF.

The chain combines TRBV28 with TRBJ2-3; 9 bases line up with TRBD1. Germline CDR1 is MDHEN and CDR2 is SYDVKM. The CDR3 has 17 residues. V lost 3 bases to trimming and J lost 0 bases; unmatched junction nucleotides: 7. This CDR3 reads CASSFPRDRASTDTQYF. The CDR3 bases are TGTGCCAGCAGTTTTCCCCGGGACAGGGCTAGCACAGATACGCAGTATTTT.

V and J are TRBV3-1 (or the pseudogene TRBV3-2) and TRBJ1-2; 9 positions agree with TRBD1. This CDR3 comprises 14 residues. Germline V gene lookup returns CDR1 LGHDT and CDR2 YNNKEL (reference sequence). Unmatched junction bases numbered 3, after V lost 4 bases and J lost 3 bases. CDR3 nucleotides: TGTGCCAGCAGCCTAAGGACAGGGGACTATGGCTACACCTTC. This translates into CASSLRTGDYGYTF.

This clone was found once. CDR3 loop: CASSGGGPSGNTIYF. CDR3 nucleotide sequence: TGTGCCAGCAGCGGCGGCGGTCCCTCTGGAAACACCATATATTTT. The V call is TRBV7-2, the J call TRBJ1-3; D is ambiguous. The CDR3 is made up of 15 amino acids. V lost 5 bases and J lost 0, with 11 bases in between. CDR1 and CDR2 (germline): SGHTA, FQGNSA.

The J gene is TRBJ2-2, the V gene TRBV18; a possible D gene is TRBD2 (5 bases). V was clipped by 3 bases and J by 4 bases, with 9 bases between them. CDR1 is KGHSH, CDR2 LQKENI, per germline. CDR3 size: 14 residues. The CDR3 DNA reads as TGTGCCAGCTCACCCGCCGGGGTCACCGGGGAGCTGTTTTTT. The encoded protein is CASSPAGVTGELFF. Full variable domain (remainder filled in from reference TRBV18 and TRBJ2-2): NAGVMQNPRHLVRRRGQEARLRCSPMKGHSHVYWYRQLPEEGLKFMVYLQKENIIDESGMPKERFSAEFPKEGPSILRIQQVVRGDSAAYFCASSPAGVTGELFFGEGSRLTVL.

The chain is built from TRBV3-1 (or the pseudogene TRBV3-2) and TRBJ2-7, with TRBD2 matching over 7 bases. Germline CDR1 LGHDT, CDR2 YNNKEL (reference sequence). V gave up 4 bases and J gave up 2 bases; unmatched junction bases: 5. This CDR3 comprises 14 residues. Written as DNA, the CDR3 is TGTGCCAGCAGCCCGCCGGGGGGAGCCTACGAGCAGTACTTC. Translated: CASSPPGGAYEQYF.

The chain recombines TRBV9 with TRBJ2-7; 9 nucleotides agree with TRBD2. V lost 4 bases to trimming and J lost 5 bases; unmatched junction nucleotides: 7. Germline CDR1 reads SGDLS; CDR2 reads YYNGEE. The CDR3 is made up of 14 amino acids. The CDR3 DNA reads TGTGCCAGCAGCCTCATTAGCGGGAGTGACGAGCAGTACTTC. This gives the protein CASSLISGSDEQYF.

In its sample, this clone was seen a few times. The chain has TRBV5-4 and TRBJ1-2; no clear D gene. This CDR3 has 13 residues. The germline V gene encodes CDR1 SGHNT and CDR2 YYREEE (reference sequence). The V end was cut by 1 base, the J end by 6 bases, with 10 bases between. The CDR3 protein is CASSLKGGHGYTF. The CDR3 nucleotides read TGTGCCAGCAGCTTGAAGGGAGGTCATGGCTACACCTTC.

The V and J genes are TRBV7-9 and TRBJ2-1; 7 bases fit TRBD1. V was clipped by 1 base and J by 9 bases; unmatched bases: 9. Germline V CDR1 and CDR2: SEHNR, FQNEAQ (reference sequence). This CDR3 is 15 amino acids long. CDR3 sequence reads: CASSLGGTEGSEQFF. The CDR3 DNA sequence: TGTGCCAGCAGCTTAGGAGGGACAGAGGGAAGTGAGCAGTTCTTC.

This sequence joins TRBV25-1 and TRBJ2-7; D unresolved. Trimming removed 4 bases at V and 9 bases at J, with 16 bases between. This CDR3 contains 13 residues. Germline V gene sequence: CDR1 MGHDK, CDR2 SYGVNS. CDR3 DNA sequence: TGTGCCAGCAGTGGTTATACTCCCGTCGGGCAGTACTTC. Protein product: CASSGYTPVGQYF.

This chain connects TRBV29-1 to TRBJ2-7; D gene unclear. Looked up from germline, CDR1 is SQVTM and CDR2 is ANQGSEA. Trimming pared 6 bases from V and 6 bases from J, leaving 9 bases between. This CDR3 has 10 residues. The CDR3 nucleotides read TGCAGCGTAATCTATTTCGAGCAGTACTTC. Its translation: CSVIYFEQYF.